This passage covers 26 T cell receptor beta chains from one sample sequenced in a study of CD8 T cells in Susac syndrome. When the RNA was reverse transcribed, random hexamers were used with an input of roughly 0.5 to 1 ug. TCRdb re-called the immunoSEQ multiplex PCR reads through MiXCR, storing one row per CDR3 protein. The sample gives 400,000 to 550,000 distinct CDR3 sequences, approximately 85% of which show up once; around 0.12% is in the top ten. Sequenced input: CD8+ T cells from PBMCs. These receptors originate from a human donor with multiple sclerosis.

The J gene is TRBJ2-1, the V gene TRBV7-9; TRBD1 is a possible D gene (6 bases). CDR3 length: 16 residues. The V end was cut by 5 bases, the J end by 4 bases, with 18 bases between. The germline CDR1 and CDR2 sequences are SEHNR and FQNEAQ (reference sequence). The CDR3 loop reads CASSPPRTDLYNEQFF. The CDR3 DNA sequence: TGTGCCAGCAGCCCCCCCAGGACAGACCTATACAATGAGCAGTTCTTC. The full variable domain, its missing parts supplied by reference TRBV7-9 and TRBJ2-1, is DTGVSQNPRHKITKRGQNVTFRCDPISEHNRLYWYRQTLGQGPEFLTYFQNEAQLEKSRLLSDRFSAERPKGSFSTLEIQRTEQGDSAMYLCASSPPRTDLYNEQFFGPGTRLTVL.

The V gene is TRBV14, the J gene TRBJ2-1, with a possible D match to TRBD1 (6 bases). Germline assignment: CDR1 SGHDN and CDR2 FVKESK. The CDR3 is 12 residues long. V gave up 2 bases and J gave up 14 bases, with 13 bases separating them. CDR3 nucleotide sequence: TGTGCCAGCAGCCAAATTCAGGGGTGGGAGTTCTTC. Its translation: CASSQIQGWEFF.

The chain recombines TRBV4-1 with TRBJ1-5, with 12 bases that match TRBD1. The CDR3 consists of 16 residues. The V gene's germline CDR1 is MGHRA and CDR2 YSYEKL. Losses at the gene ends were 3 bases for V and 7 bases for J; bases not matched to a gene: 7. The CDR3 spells CASSQTTGTGGQPQHF. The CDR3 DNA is TGCGCCAGCAGCCAGACTACCGGGACAGGGGGCCAGCCCCAGCATTTT.

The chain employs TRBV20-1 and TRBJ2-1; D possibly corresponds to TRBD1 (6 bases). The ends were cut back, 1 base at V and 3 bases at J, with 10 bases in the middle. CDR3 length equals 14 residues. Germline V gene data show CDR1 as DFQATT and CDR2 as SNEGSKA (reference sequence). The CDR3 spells CSARGQDFYNEQFF. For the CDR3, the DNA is TGCAGTGCTAGAGGACAGGATTTCTACAATGAGCAGTTCTTC.

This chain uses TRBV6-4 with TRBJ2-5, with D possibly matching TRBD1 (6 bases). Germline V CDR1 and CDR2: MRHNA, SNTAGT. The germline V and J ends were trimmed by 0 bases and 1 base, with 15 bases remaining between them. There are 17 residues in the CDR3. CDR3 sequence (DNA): TGTGCCAGCAGTGACTCGGGAGAGGTGGGGGCCCAAGAGACCCAGTACTTC. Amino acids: CASSDSGEVGAQETQYF.

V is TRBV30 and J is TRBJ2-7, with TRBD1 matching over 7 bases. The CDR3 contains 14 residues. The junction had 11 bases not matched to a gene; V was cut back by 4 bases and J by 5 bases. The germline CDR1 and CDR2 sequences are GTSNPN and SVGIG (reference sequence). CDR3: CAWTTGFEPHEQYF. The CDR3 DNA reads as TGTGCCTGGACGACAGGGTTTGAACCCCACGAGCAGTACTTC. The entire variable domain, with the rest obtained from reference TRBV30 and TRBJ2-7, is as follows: SQTIHQWPATLVQPVGSPLSLECTVEGTSNPNLYWYRQAAGRGLQLLFYSVGIGQISSEVPQNLSASRPQDRQFILSSKKLLLSDSGFYLCAWTTGFEPHEQYFGPGTRLTVT.

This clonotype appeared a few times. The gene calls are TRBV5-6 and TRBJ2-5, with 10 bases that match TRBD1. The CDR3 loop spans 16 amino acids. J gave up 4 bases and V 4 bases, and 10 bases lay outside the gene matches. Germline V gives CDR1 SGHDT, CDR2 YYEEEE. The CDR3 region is CASSVRPGQGRETQYF. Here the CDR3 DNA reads TGTGCCAGCAGCGTACGTCCGGGACAGGGGCGAGAGACCCAGTACTTC.

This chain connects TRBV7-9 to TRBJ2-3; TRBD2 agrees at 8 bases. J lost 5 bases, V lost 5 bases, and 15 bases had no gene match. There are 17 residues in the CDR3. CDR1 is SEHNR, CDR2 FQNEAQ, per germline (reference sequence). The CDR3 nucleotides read TGTGCCAGCAGCCCCTGGACTAGCTCGCGTGCGGGAGATACGCAGTATTTT. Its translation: CASSPWTSSRAGDTQYF.

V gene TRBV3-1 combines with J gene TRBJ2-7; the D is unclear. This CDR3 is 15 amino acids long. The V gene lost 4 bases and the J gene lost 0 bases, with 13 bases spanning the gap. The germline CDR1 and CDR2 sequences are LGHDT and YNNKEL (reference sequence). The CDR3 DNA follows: TGTGCCAGCAGCCCTTTGCCAGGTGCCTCCTACGAGCAGTACTTC. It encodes CASSPLPGASYEQYF.

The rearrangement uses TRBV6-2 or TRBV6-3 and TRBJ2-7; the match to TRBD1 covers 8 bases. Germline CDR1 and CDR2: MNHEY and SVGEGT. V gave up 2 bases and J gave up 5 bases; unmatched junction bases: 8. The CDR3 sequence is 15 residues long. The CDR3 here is CASSYTTGGLHEQYF. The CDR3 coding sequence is TGTGCCAGCAGTTACACCACAGGGGGACTCCACGAGCAGTACTTC.

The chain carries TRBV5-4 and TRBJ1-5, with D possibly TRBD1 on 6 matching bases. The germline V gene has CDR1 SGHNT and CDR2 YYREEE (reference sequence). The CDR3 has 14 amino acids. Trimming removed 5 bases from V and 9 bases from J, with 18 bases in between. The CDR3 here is CASSPGAGYPPQHF. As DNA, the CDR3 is TGTGCCAGCAGTCCGGGGGCGGGGTACCCGCCCCAGCATTTT.

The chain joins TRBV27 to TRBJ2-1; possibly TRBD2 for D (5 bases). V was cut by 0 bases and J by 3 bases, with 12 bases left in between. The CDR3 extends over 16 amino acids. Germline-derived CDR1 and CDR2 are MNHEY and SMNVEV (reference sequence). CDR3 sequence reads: CASSLSPTGNYNEQFF. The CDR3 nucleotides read TGTGCCAGCAGTTTATCCCCCACCGGGAACTACAATGAGCAGTTCTTC.

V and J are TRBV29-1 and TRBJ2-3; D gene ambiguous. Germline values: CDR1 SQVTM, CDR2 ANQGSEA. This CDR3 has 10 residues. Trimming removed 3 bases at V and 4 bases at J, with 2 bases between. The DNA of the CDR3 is TGCAGCGTTGAGGCAGATACGCAGTATTTT. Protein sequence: CSVEADTQYF.

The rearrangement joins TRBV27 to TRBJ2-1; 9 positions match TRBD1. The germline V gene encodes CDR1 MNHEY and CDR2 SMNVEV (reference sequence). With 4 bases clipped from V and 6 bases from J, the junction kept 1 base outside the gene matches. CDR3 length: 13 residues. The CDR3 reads CASSWDRANEQFF. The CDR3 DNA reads TGTGCCAGCAGTTGGGACAGGGCCAATGAGCAGTTCTTC.

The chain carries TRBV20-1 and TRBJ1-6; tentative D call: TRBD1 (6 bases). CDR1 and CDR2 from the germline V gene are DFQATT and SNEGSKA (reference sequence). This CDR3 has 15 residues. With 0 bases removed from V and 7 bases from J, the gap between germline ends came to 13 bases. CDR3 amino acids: CSARDVADSNSPLHF. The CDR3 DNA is TGCAGTGCTAGAGATGTCGCGGACAGCAATTCACCCCTCCACTTT.

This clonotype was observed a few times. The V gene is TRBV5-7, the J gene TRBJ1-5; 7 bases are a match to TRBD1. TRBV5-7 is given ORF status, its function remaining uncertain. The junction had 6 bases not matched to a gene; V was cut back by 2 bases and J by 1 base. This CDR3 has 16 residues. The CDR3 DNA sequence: TGTGCCAGCAGCTTTTACAGGGGAAAGAGCAATCAGCCCCAGCATTTT. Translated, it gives CASSFYRGKSNQPQHF.

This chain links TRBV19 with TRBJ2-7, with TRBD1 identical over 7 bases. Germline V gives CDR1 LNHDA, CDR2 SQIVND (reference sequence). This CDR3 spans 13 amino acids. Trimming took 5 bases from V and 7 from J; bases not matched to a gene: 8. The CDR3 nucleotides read TGTGCCAGTAGTCTGACGACAGGGTCAGAGCAGTACTTC. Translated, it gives CASSLTTGSEQYF. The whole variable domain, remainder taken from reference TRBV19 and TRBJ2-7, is DGGITQSPKYLFRKEGQNVTLSCEQNLNHDAMYWYRQDPGQGLRLIYYSQIVNDFQKGDIAEGYSVSREKKESFPLTVTSAQKNPTAFYLCASSLTTGSEQYFGPGTRLTVT.

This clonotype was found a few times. CDR3 nucleotide sequence: TGTGCCAGCAGCTTCAGCGAAAAACTGTTTTTT. Residues: CASSFSEKLFF. The rearrangement links TRBV7-2 to TRBJ1-4; no clear D. Germline CDR1 and CDR2: SGHTA and FQGNSA. Trimming took off 3 bases at V and 8 bases at J, with 4 bases between the two ends. The CDR3 extends over 11 amino acids.

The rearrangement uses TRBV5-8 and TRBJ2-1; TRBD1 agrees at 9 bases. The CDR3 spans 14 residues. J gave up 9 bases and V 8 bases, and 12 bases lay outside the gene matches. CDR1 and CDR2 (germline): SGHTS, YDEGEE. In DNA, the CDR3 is TGTGCCAGGGGGGGACGGGACAGGGCCGGTGAGCAGTTCTTC. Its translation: CARGGRDRAGEQFF.

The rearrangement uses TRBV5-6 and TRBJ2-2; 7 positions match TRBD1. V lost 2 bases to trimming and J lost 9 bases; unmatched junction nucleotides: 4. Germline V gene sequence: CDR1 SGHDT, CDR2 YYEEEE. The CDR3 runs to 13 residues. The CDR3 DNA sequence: TGTGCCAGCAGCTTACAGGGGCCCTGGGAGCTGTTTTTT. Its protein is CASSLQGPWELFF.

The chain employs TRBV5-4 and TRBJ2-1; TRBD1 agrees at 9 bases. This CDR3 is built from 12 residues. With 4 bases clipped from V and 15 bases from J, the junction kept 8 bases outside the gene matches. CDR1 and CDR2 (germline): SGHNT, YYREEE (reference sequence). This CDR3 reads CASSPGQGDPFF. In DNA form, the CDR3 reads TGTGCCAGCAGCCCGGGACAGGGTGATCCGTTCTTC.

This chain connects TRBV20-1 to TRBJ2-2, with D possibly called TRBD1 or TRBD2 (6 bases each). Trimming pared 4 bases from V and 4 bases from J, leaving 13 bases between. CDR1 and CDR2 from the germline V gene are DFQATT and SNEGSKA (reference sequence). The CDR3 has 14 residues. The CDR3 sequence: CSATLQGGTGELFF. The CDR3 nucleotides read TGCAGTGCTACGCTACAGGGAGGCACCGGGGAGCTGTTTTTT.

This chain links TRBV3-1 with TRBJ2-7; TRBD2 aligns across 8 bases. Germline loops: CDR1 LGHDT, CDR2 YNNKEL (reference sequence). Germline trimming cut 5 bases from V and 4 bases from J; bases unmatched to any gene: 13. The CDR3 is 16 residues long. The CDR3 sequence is CASSKGGLAEFYEQYF. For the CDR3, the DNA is TGTGCCAGCAGCAAAGGTGGACTAGCAGAGTTTTACGAGCAGTACTTC.

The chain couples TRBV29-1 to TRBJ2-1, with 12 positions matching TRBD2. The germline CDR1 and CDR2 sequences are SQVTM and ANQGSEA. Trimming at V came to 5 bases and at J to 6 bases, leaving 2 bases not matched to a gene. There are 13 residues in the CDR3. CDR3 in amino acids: CSVTSGGPNEQFF. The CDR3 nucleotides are TGCAGCGTTACTAGCGGGGGGCCCAATGAGCAGTTCTTC.

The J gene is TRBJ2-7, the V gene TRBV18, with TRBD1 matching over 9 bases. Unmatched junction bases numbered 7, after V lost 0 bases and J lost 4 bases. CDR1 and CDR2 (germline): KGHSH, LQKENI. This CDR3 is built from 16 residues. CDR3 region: CASSPPTGQGTYEQYF. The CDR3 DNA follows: TGTGCCAGCTCACCACCCACGGGACAGGGAACTTACGAGCAGTACTTC.

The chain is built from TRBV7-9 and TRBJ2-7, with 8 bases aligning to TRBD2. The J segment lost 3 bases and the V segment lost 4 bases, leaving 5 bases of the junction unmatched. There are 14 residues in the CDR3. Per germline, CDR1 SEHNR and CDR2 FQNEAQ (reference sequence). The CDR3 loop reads CASSSGLAYYEQYF. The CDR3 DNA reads TGTGCCAGCAGCTCCGGACTAGCCTACTACGAGCAGTACTTC. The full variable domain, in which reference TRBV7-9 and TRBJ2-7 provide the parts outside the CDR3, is DTGVSQNPRHKITKRGQNVTFRCDPISEHNRLYWYRQTLGQGPEFLTYFQNEAQLEKSRLLSDRFSAERPKGSFSTLEIQRTEQGDSAMYLCASSSGLAYYEQYFGPGTRLTVT.